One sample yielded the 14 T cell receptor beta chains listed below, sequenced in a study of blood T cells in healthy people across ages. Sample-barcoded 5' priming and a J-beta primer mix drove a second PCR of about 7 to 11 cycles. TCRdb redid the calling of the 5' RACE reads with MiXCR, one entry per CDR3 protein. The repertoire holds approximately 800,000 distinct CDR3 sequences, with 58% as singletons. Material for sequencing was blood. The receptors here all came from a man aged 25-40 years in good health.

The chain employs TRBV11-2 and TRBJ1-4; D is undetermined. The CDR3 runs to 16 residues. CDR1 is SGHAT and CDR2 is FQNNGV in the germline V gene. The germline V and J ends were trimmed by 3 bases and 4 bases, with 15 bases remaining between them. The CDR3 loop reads CASSLGKQSFNEKLFF. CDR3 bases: TGTGCCAGCAGCTTGGGGAAGCAGAGCTTTAATGAAAAACTGTTTTTT. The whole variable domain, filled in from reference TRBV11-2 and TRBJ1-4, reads EAGVAQSPRYKIIEKRQSVAFWCNPISGHATLYWYQQILGQGPKLLIQFQNNGVVDDSQLPKDRFSAERLKGVDSTLKIQPAKLEDSAVYLCASSLGKQSFNEKLFFGSGTQLSVL.

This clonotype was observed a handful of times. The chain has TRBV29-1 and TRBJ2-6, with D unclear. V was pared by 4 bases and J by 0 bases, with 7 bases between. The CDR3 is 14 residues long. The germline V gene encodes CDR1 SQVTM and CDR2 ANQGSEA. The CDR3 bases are TGCAGCGTTGTCGTCAGCTCTGGGGCCAACGTCCTGACTTTC. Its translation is CSVVVSSGANVLTF.

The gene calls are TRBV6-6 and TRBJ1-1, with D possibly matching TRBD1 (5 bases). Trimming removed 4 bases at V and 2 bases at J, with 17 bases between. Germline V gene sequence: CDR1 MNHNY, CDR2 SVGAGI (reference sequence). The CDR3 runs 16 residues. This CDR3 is CASSFLEGRSNTEAFF. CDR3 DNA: TGTGCCAGCAGTTTCCTTGAGGGGCGAAGTAACACTGAAGCTTTCTTT.

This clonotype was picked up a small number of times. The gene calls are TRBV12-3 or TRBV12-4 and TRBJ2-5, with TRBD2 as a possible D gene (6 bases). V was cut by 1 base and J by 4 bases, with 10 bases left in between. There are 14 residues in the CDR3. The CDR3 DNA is TGTGCCAGCAGTTTAGTAGGGGAGGTAGAGACCCAGTACTTC. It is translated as CASSLVGEVETQYF.

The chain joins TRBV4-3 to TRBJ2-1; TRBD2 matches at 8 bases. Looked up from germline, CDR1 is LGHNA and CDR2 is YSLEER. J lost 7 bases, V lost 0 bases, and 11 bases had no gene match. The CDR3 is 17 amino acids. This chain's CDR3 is CASSQELEREWRNEQFF. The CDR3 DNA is TGCGCCAGCAGCCAAGAACTTGAGCGGGAGTGGAGGAATGAGCAGTTCTTC.

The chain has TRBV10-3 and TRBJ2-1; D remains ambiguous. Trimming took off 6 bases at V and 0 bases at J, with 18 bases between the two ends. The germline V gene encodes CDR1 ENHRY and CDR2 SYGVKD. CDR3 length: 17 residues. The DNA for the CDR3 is TGTGCCATCAGGCCGGCTAGGTTGAGTTCCTCCTACAATGAGCAGTTCTTC. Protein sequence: CAIRPARLSSSYNEQFF.

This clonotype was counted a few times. CDR3 bases: TGCAGCGTTGGGACAGCAAGCTCCTACGAGCAGTACTTC. It translates to CSVGTASSYEQYF. The chain carries TRBV29-1 and TRBJ2-7; the D gene is possibly TRBD1 (6 bases). V shed 4 bases and J shed 0 bases, with 10 bases lying between them. CDR3 size: 13 residues. The germline V gene encodes CDR1 SQVTM and CDR2 ANQGSEA.

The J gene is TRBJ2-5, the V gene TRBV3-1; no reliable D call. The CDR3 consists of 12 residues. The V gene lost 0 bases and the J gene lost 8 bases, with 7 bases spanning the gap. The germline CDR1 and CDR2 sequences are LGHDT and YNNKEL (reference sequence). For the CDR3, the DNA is TGTGCCAGCAGCCAAGATTTCGATACCCAGTACTTC. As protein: CASSQDFDTQYF.

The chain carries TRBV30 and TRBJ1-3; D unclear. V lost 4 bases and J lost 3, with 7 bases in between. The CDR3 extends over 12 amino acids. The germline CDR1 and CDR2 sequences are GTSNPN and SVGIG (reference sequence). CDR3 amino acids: CAWITDGNTIYF. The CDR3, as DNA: TGTGCCTGGATAACAGATGGAAACACCATATATTTT.

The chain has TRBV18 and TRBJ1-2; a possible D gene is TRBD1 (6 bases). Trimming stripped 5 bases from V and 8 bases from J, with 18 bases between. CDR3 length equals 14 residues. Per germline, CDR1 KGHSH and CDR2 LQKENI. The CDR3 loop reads CASSYTGTQYGYTF. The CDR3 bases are TGTGCCAGCTCATATACCGGGACACAATACGGCTACACCTTC.

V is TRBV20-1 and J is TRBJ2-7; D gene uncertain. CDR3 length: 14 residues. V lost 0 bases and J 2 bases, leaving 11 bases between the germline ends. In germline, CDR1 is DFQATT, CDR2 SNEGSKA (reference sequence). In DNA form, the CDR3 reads TGCAGTGCTAGAGATTACGCTAGAACCTACGAGCAGTACTTC. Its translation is CSARDYARTYEQYF.

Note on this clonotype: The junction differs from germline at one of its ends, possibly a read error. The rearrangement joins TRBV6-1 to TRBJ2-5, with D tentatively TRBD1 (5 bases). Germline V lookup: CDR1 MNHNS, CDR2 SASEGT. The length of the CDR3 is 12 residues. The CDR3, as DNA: TGTGCGAGCACCAGGGTTCGAGAGACCCAGTACTTC. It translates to CASTRVRETQYF.

The CDR3 DNA reads TGTGCCAGCAGTTACTCGTCCGAAAAACTGTTTTTT. Translating gives CASSYSSEKLFF. This chain uses TRBV6-6 with TRBJ1-4; D unclear. V lost 0 bases and J 8 bases, leaving 4 bases between the germline ends. Germline V gene sequence: CDR1 MNHNY, CDR2 SVGAGI (reference sequence). The CDR3 has 12 amino acids.

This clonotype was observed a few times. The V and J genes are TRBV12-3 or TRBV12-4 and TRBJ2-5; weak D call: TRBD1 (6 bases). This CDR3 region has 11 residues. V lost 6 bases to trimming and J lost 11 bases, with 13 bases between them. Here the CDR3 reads CASRTGSLQYF. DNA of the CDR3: TGTGCCAGCAGGACAGGTAGCCTGCAGTACTTC.